This TCR beta chain was profiled in a study of blood T cell repertoires in COVID-19. Overall study context: Acute-phase and convalescent COVID-19 samples originated in the United States, Italy and Spain. PBMCs, B-cell-depleted T cells, or T cells provided the cDNA or gDNA that made up the material.

Per the study methods: Researchers report that nucleated cell counts were estimated from reference gene primer amplification. Some clones are missing from TCRdb's copy, which holds only in-frame ones; the method was immunoSEQ multiplex PCR. The V and J calls and clone size were taken over from that table, and D and trimming were inferred from the DNA. The data hold under 250,000 clones, with 86% observed a single time. Germline CDR1 SGDLS, CDR2 YYNGEE. Trimming took 3 bases from V and 4 from J, leaving 14 bases between them. The CDR3 length is 15 residues. This sequence was found in an elderly man with acute or convalescent COVID-19. Sequencing was performed on peripheral blood. The J gene is TRBJ1-3, the V gene TRBV9; perhaps TRBD1 as D (6 bases). CDR3 DNA sequence: TGTGCCAGCAGCGCCCAACAGGGTTTAGGAAACACCATATATTTT. It translates to CASSAQQGLGNTIYF.